Listed here are 5 T cell receptor beta chains from one sample, sequenced in a study of vaccination and CD4 T cells after COVID-19. No antigens are known for them. Sequenced with the Oncomine TCR Beta short-read assay was DNA taken from cultured CD4+ T cells. MiXCR, applied by TCRdb to the PCR reads, yields one record per CDR3 protein. Of 15,000 or so distinct CDR3 sequences detected, approximately 48% appear once; the ten largest clones hold roughly 13%. The sample's time point: late sampling 161 to 241 days after vaccination in three convalescent patients. Treatment given: roughly 11-day PBMC culture with coronavirus spike peptide pools or control peptides (ViraFEST assay). The material was CD4+ T cells from blood, cultured in vitro, obtained about 7 months after SARS-CoV-2 vaccination. The receptors originated from a human donor who had recovered from COVID-19.

The gene calls are TRBV20-1 and TRBJ2-4, with D maybe TRBD1 (6 bases). The CDR3 contains 12 residues. The germline gives CDR1 DFQATT, CDR2 SNEGSKA (reference sequence). The ends were cut back, 3 bases at V and 15 bases at J, with 18 bases in the middle. CDR3 sequence: CSASPQRDTRYF. CDR3 coding DNA: TGCAGTGCTAGCCCCCAAAGGGACACTAGGTACTTC.

The V call is TRBV7-8, the J call TRBJ2-5; D tentatively reads TRBD1 or TRBD2 (5 bases each). Germline V gene sequence: CDR1 SGHVS, CDR2 FQNEAQ. V lost 5 bases and J 7 bases, leaving 20 bases between the germline ends. The CDR3 extends over 15 amino acids. The CDR3 nucleotides read TGTGCCAGCAGCGGCCGGGGCTCTGTCCGGGCGACCCAGTACTTC. This sequence encodes CASSGRGSVRATQYF.

In its sample, this clonotype was seen a few times. This sequence joins TRBV5-4 and TRBJ2-7; D is unclear. Germline V gives CDR1 SGHNT, CDR2 YYREEE (reference sequence). The CDR3 extends over 13 amino acids. With 4 bases removed from V and 2 bases from J, the gap between germline ends came to 10 bases. For the CDR3, the DNA is TGTGCCAGCAGCCTAGACATGACCTACGAGCAGTACTTC. Amino acids: CASSLDMTYEQYF. The entire variable domain, with the rest obtained from reference TRBV5-4 and TRBJ2-7, is as follows: ETGVTQSPTHLIKTRGQQVTLRCSSQSGHNTVSWYQQALGQGPQFIFQYYREEENGRGNFPPRFSGLQFPNYSSELNVNALELDDSALYLCASSLDMTYEQYFGPGTRLTVT.

The chain has TRBV7-8 and TRBJ1-2; tentatively, D is TRBD1 (5 bases). V was trimmed by 1 base and J by 8 bases, leaving 14 bases between them. The CDR3 sequence is 14 residues long. Germline CDR1 SGHVS, CDR2 FQNEAQ. The CDR3 spells CASSLDRQSAGYTF. The CDR3 DNA reads as TGTGCCAGCAGCTTAGACAGGCAATCTGCGGGCTACACCTTC.

The V and J genes are TRBV4-1 and TRBJ1-6, with 7 positions matching TRBD1. With 4 bases clipped from V and 14 bases from J, the junction kept 14 bases outside the gene matches. The germline CDR1 and CDR2 sequences are MGHRA and YSYEKL. This CDR3 is 15 amino acids long. As DNA, the CDR3 is TGCGCCAGCAGCCCCCAGACAGGGTACCCACGGGCCCTCCACTTT. Translation gives CASSPQTGYPRALHF.